Following are 8 T cell receptor beta chains from one sample sequenced in a study of control samples from healthy donors and cancer patients. Only in-frame clones appear in the TCRdb table, and some are missing; sequencing was by immunoSEQ multiplex PCR. The profile shows around 84,000 clones, roughly 88% of them singletons. The specimen was PBMCs. The source of these receptors is a man in his 60s with head and neck cancer.

The chain links TRBV2 to TRBJ1-1, with D unclear. Per germline, CDR1 SNHLY and CDR2 FYNNEI. V was pared by 6 bases and J by 0 bases, with 8 bases between. The CDR3 is 13 amino acids. CDR3 sequence reads: CASSSYVNTEAFF. The CDR3 nucleotides are TGTGCCAGCAGCTCGTACGTGAACACTGAAGCTTTCTTT.

Concerning this clone: Germline and junction disagree at one end, which may indicate a read error. The chain is built from TRBV14 and TRBJ2-1; tentatively, D is TRBD1 or TRBD2 (5 bases each). The V gene's germline CDR1 is SGHDN and CDR2 FVKESK. The CDR3 length is 12 residues. CDR3 nucleotides: TGTGCCAGCAGCCTCCTACTAGGGGAGCATTTCTTC. Amino acid sequence: CASSLLLGEHFF.

The gene calls are TRBV4-1 and TRBJ2-1; perhaps TRBD1 as D (6 bases). Trimming took 6 bases from V and 0 from J, leaving 18 bases between them. Germline assignment: CDR1 MGHRA and CDR2 YSYEKL. The CDR3 covers 17 residues. CDR3 region: CASRDSRGLSSYNEQFF. CDR3 nucleotide sequence: TGCGCCAGCAGGGATTCCAGGGGCTTAAGCTCCTACAATGAGCAGTTCTTC.

This chain connects TRBV9 to TRBJ2-1, with TRBD2 as a possible D gene (6 bases). The germline gives CDR1 SGDLS, CDR2 YYNGEE. The CDR3 sequence is 14 residues long. V lost 1 base, J lost 8 bases, and 13 bases lay in between. CDR3: CASSVLQGGDEQFF. In nucleotides, the CDR3 is TGTGCCAGCAGCGTATTGCAGGGCGGGGATGAGCAGTTCTTC.

CDR3 region: CASSTGTGVSYNSPLHF. CDR3 DNA sequence: TGTGCCAGTAGTACCGGGACAGGGGTTTCCTATAATTCACCCCTCCACTTT. This chain uses TRBV19 with TRBJ1-6, with 10 bases that match TRBD1. The CDR3 runs 17 residues. Germline V CDR1 and CDR2: LNHDA, SQIVND (reference sequence). Germline trimming cut 4 bases from V and 1 base from J; bases unmatched to any gene: 4.

The V gene is TRBV28, the J gene TRBJ2-1; TRBD2 is a possible D gene (6 bases). Germline CDR1 is MDHEN and CDR2 is SYDVKM. The CDR3 is 19 amino acids. V lost 2 bases and J 7 bases, leaving 27 bases between the germline ends. This chain's CDR3 is CASSLRLSRGGRRRNEQFF. The CDR3 nucleotides are TGTGCCAGCAGTTTACGGTTATCAAGGGGAGGCAGGAGACGGAATGAGCAGTTCTTC.

This chain joins TRBV12-3 or TRBV12-4 and TRBJ2-5; D is undetermined. The CDR3 is 10 amino acids. The ends were cut back, 6 bases at V and 5 bases at J, with 4 bases in the middle. CDR3 nucleotide sequence: TGTGCCAGCAGCCTCGAGACCCAGTACTTC. The encoded protein is CASSLETQYF.

This clone was seen once. The rearrangement links TRBV19 to TRBJ2-7; TRBD2 agrees at 9 bases. This CDR3 is 14 amino acids long. After removal of 5 bases from V and 3 bases from J, the junction contained 5 bases not matched to a gene. In germline, CDR1 is LNHDA, CDR2 SQIVND (reference sequence). The CDR3 loop reads CASSLRGRGYEQYF. As DNA, the CDR3 is TGTGCCAGTAGTCTACGCGGGAGGGGCTACGAGCAGTACTTC.